Following are 27 T cell receptor beta chains from one sample sequenced in a study of blood T cell repertoires in COVID-19. The protocol was immunoSEQ multiplex PCR, while the TCRdb copy is restricted to in-frame clones and leaves out a portion. The sample shows around 300,000 clones, more than 80% of them seen only once. The sample consisted of peripheral blood. The receptors derive from a woman in her 30s with active or convalescent COVID-19.

The CDR3 DNA follows: TGTGCCAGCAGTTACTCCCTAGCGGGGCTCTACGAGCAGTACTTC. Its protein product is CASSYSLAGLYEQYF. The rearrangement links TRBV6-5 to TRBJ2-7; 9 bases line up with TRBD2. The junction had 3 bases not matched to a gene; V was cut back by 0 bases and J by 3 bases. Germline V gives CDR1 MNHEY, CDR2 SVGAGI. CDR3 length: 15 amino acids.

V usage is TRBV19 and J usage is TRBJ2-5, with D maybe TRBD1 (7 bases). CDR3 length: 15 residues. Deletions cut 3 bases from V and 5 bases from J, with 16 bases between. Germline V lookup: CDR1 LNHDA, CDR2 SQIVND (reference sequence). The CDR3 reads CASSITGEVGETQYF. The CDR3 DNA reads TGTGCCAGTAGTATTACAGGGGAGGTTGGGGAGACCCAGTACTTC.

This clone was counted only a few times. The V call is TRBV30, the J call TRBJ2-7; 8 bases fit TRBD1. V dropped 5 bases and J dropped 3; count of bases not matched to a gene: 6. Per germline, CDR1 GTSNPN and CDR2 SVGIG (reference sequence). The CDR3 runs to 13 residues. The CDR3 loop is CAWSQGEVYEQYF. CDR3 DNA: TGTGCCTGGTCACAGGGGGAGGTCTACGAGCAGTACTTC.

V and J are TRBV19 and TRBJ2-3, with 10 bases identical to TRBD1. The CDR3 is 15 residues long. J gave up 2 bases and V 6 bases, and 5 bases lay outside the gene matches. CDR1 is LNHDA and CDR2 is SQIVND in the germline V gene (reference sequence). The CDR3 DNA sequence: TGTGCCAGTAGATTGGGACAGGGGTCCACAGATACGCAGTATTTT. Protein: CASRLGQGSTDTQYF. Together with reference TRBV19 and TRBJ2-3, the CDR3 gives the full variable domain: DGGITQSPKYLFRKEGQNVTLSCEQNLNHDAMYWYRQDPGQGLRLIYYSQIVNDFQKGDIAEGYSVSREKKESFPLTVTSAQKNPTAFYLCASRLGQGSTDTQYFGPGTRLTVL.

This chain joins TRBV2 and TRBJ1-3; a possible D gene is TRBD1 (6 bases). CDR3 length: 15 amino acids. Trimming stripped 2 bases from V and 1 base from J, with 9 bases between. CDR1 and CDR2 from the germline V gene are SNHLY and FYNNEI. The CDR3: CASSEQGNSGNTIYF. The CDR3 DNA sequence: TGTGCCAGCAGTGAACAGGGGAATTCTGGAAACACCATATATTTT.

This CDR3 reads CASSLGLGGVSYEQYF. For the CDR3, the DNA is TGTGCCAGCAGCTTGGGTTTGGGCGGGGTCTCCTACGAGCAGTACTTC. The chain carries TRBV5-8 and TRBJ2-7; perhaps TRBD2 as D (6 bases). Germline V gives CDR1 SGHTS, CDR2 YDEGEE. The ends were cut back, 0 bases at V and 0 bases at J, with 13 bases in the middle. The CDR3 length is 16 residues.

The J gene is TRBJ2-1, the V gene TRBV6-1, with 9 bases lining up with TRBD2. Germline V lookup: CDR1 MNHNS, CDR2 SASEGT. V was pared by 0 bases and J by 3 bases, with 0 bases of the junction left unmatched. CDR3 size: 15 residues. In nucleotides, the CDR3 is TGTGCCAGCAGTGAAGCAGCGGGGGGCTACAATGAGCAGTTCTTC. Translating it yields CASSEAAGGYNEQFF.

The chain joins TRBV9 to TRBJ1-3; unclear D gene. In germline, CDR1 is SGDLS, CDR2 YYNGEE. CDR3 length equals 13 residues. Trimming stripped 4 bases from V and 8 bases from J, with 13 bases between. Written as DNA, the CDR3 is TGTGCCAGCAGCAAGAGGGTCGGGGACACCATATATTTT. Residues: CASSKRVGDTIYF. Looking up the rest from reference TRBV9 and TRBJ1-3 gives the full variable domain: DSGVTQTPKHLITATGQRVTLRCSPRSGDLSVYWYQQSLDQGLQFLIQYYNGEERAKGNILERFSAQQFPDLHSELNLSSLELGDSALYFCASSKRVGDTIYFGEGSWLTVV.

The V gene is TRBV4-3, the J gene TRBJ1-1; D perhaps matches TRBD1 (5 bases). The CDR3 contains 15 residues. CDR1 LGHNA and CDR2 YSLEER come from the germline V gene. Trimming pared 0 bases from V and 5 bases from J, leaving 13 bases between. The CDR3 coding sequence is TGCGCCAGCAGCCAAGATCGGTCAGGGTATACTGAAGCTTTCTTT. Amino acids: CASSQDRSGYTEAFF.

CDR3 sequence reads: CASSSVGGSSPLHF. The CDR3 DNA is TGTGCCAGCAGCAGCGTAGGGGGTTCGTCACCCCTCCACTTT. The chain joins TRBV7-9 to TRBJ1-6; D possibly corresponds to TRBD1 (6 bases). This CDR3 region has 14 residues. V dropped 5 bases and J dropped 10 bases, with 15 bases sitting between them. Germline V gives CDR1 SEHNR, CDR2 FQNEAQ (reference sequence).

The chain uses TRBV7-2 and TRBJ2-7; D is unclear. Trimming stripped 3 bases from V and 1 base from J, with 7 bases between. Germline V CDR1 and CDR2: SGHTA, FQGNSA. CDR3 size: 13 residues. In nucleotides, the CDR3 is TGTGCCAGCAGCTTCCACTATTCCTACGAGCAGTACTTC. Its protein product is CASSFHYSYEQYF.

This chain uses TRBV19 with TRBJ2-1; 7 nucleotides match TRBD1. This CDR3 has 13 residues. Germline values: CDR1 LNHDA, CDR2 SQIVND (reference sequence). The V segment lost 11 bases and the J segment 6 bases; nucleotides outside the gene matches: 10. In DNA, the CDR3 is TGTGCCTCCCAGGCAGGGGGTTTCAATGAGCAGTTCTTC. Its protein product is CASQAGGFNEQFF.

The J gene is TRBJ1-1, the V gene TRBV5-4; possibly TRBD1 for D (5 bases). Germline-derived CDR1 and CDR2 are SGHNT and YYREEE (reference sequence). Trimming stripped 3 bases from V and 3 bases from J, with 15 bases between. The CDR3 contains 15 residues. CDR3 amino acids: CASSSLSAGDTEAFF. CDR3 DNA: TGTGCCAGCAGCTCGCTATCGGCGGGGGACACTGAAGCTTTCTTT.

This clone turned up a few times. This chain links TRBV6-5 with TRBJ1-3, with D possibly TRBD1 on 5 matching bases. Trimming took 11 bases from V and 0 from J, leaving 20 bases between them. The CDR3 sequence is 16 residues long. Germline V gene sequence: CDR1 MNHEY, CDR2 SVGAGI. CDR3 residues: CAHSWGTTPSGNTIYF. For the CDR3, the DNA is TGTGCCCACAGTTGGGGGACTACGCCCTCTGGAAACACCATATATTTT.

This chain joins TRBV7-9 and TRBJ1-1; the match to TRBD1 covers 10 bases. Germline CDR1 reads SEHNR; CDR2 reads FQNEAQ (reference sequence). The J segment lost 7 bases and the V segment lost 8 bases, leaving 7 bases of the junction unmatched. There are 13 residues in the CDR3. The CDR3 reads CASAQTGGGEAFF. For the CDR3, the DNA is TGTGCCAGCGCCCAGACAGGGGGCGGTGAAGCTTTCTTT. The full variable domain, with the rest looked up from reference TRBV7-9 and TRBJ1-1, is DTGVSQNPRHKITKRGQNVTFRCDPISEHNRLYWYRQTLGQGPEFLTYFQNEAQLEKSRLLSDRFSAERPKGSFSTLEIQRTEQGDSAMYLCASAQTGGGEAFFGQGTRLTVV.

The rearrangement uses TRBV5-6 and TRBJ1-6; TRBD1 matches 8 bases. The CDR3 length is 15 residues. CDR1 and CDR2 (germline): SGHDT, YYEEEE. J lost 7 bases, V lost 1 base, and 4 bases had no gene match. The CDR3 DNA sequence: TGTGCCAGCAGCTTGCCCGGACAGGGAAATTCACCCCTCCACTTT. This translates into CASSLPGQGNSPLHF. The entire variable domain, with the rest obtained from reference TRBV5-6 and TRBJ1-6, is as follows: DAGVTQSPTHLIKTRGQQVTLRCSPKSGHDTVSWYQQALGQGPQFIFQYYEEEERQRGNFPDRFSGHQFPNYSSELNVNALLLGDSALYLCASSLPGQGNSPLHFGNGTRLTVT.

The chain joins TRBV28 to TRBJ2-5, with a possible D match to TRBD1 (6 bases). The CDR3 consists of 13 residues. Germline lookup yields CDR1 MDHEN and CDR2 SYDVKM. V shed 6 bases and J shed 5 bases, with 13 bases lying between them. CDR3 nucleotides: TGTGCCAGCAGAACCCAGGGGCCGGAGACCCAGTACTTC. The encoded protein is CASRTQGPETQYF.

The chain links TRBV9 to TRBJ1-2; TRBD1 is a possible D gene (5 bases). CDR1 SGDLS and CDR2 YYNGEE come from the germline V gene. This CDR3 region has 13 residues. V shed 0 bases and J shed 6 bases, with 9 bases lying between them. For the CDR3, the DNA is TGTGCCAGCAGCGTAGTAAGCAGGGATGGCTACACCTTC. This sequence encodes CASSVVSRDGYTF.

The DNA for the CDR3 is TGTGCCAGCAGCCCCGTCGACAGCTTGAACTACGAGCAGTACTTC. This sequence encodes CASSPVDSLNYEQYF. V gene TRBV7-9 combines with J gene TRBJ2-7, with a weak D call TRBD1 (5 bases). The ends were cut back, 5 bases at V and 3 bases at J, with 17 bases in the middle. Germline V gives CDR1 SEHNR, CDR2 FQNEAQ (reference sequence). This CDR3 has 15 amino acids.

The chain links TRBV28 to TRBJ1-2; 9 positions agree with TRBD1. With V trimmed by 3 bases and J by 8 bases, 7 bases remained unmatched. This CDR3 is 14 amino acids long. CDR1 is MDHEN and CDR2 is SYDVKM in the germline V gene. CDR3 nucleotide sequence: TGTGCCAGCAGTTTCTCACAGGGGGCAGGGGGCTACACCTTC. Amino acids: CASSFSQGAGGYTF.

The rearrangement uses TRBV7-2 and TRBJ1-1; 9 bases are a match to TRBD1. The CDR3 loop spans 14 amino acids. With 4 bases clipped from V and 2 bases from J, the junction kept 2 bases outside the gene matches. Germline-derived CDR1 and CDR2 are SGHTA and FQGNSA. CDR3 nucleotide sequence: TGTGCCAGCAGCTGGGACAGGGTAAACACTGAAGCTTTCTTT. Encoded protein: CASSWDRVNTEAFF.

The chain has TRBV24-1 and TRBJ2-1; weak D call: TRBD1 (5 bases). The V and J ends lost 10 bases and 8 bases respectively, with 17 bases between them. Germline lookup yields CDR1 KGHDR and CDR2 SFDVKD. The CDR3 has 13 residues. The CDR3 DNA is TGTGCCACTTCGCTTCCAGGGTCGGATGAGCAGTTCTTC. It specifies CATSLPGSDEQFF.

The DNA for the CDR3 is TGTGCCAGTAGTGGGCTTGGGAGGGAGACCCAGTACTTC. Translation gives CASSGLGRETQYF. V and J are TRBV19 and TRBJ2-5; D possibly corresponds to TRBD2 (6 bases). In germline, CDR1 is LNHDA, CDR2 SQIVND (reference sequence). The length of the CDR3 is 13 residues. Trimming took 5 bases from V and 5 from J, leaving 12 bases between them.

The chain is built from TRBV15 and TRBJ1-3, with D unresolved. V shed 0 bases and J shed 0 bases, with 9 bases lying between them. Germline CDR1 and CDR2: LNHNV and YYDKDF (reference sequence). The length of the CDR3 is 16 residues. The CDR3, as DNA: TGTGCCACCAGCAGAGATGGCACAGCCTCTGGAAACACCATATATTTT. The encoded protein is CATSRDGTASGNTIYF.

In regard to this clone: Within the sample, other DNA sequences also encode this same CDR3. The chain combines TRBV6-2 or TRBV6-3 with TRBJ1-2; 7 bases line up with TRBD1. The CDR3 sequence is 13 residues long. V was clipped by 6 bases and J by 4 bases; unmatched bases: 5. Germline V gene data show CDR1 as MNHEY and CDR2 as SVGEGT. CDR3 protein: CASSLDRSYGYTF. The CDR3 DNA sequence: TGTGCCAGCAGCTTGGACAGGAGCTATGGCTACACCTTC.

This chain joins TRBV27 and TRBJ1-5, with D perhaps TRBD1 (6 bases). Germline V gene lookup returns CDR1 MNHEY and CDR2 SMNVEV (reference sequence). Trimming left V 3 bases short and J 0 bases short, with 21 bases between. The CDR3 extends over 19 amino acids. The CDR3 DNA reads TGTGCCAGCAGTTTGGTAGGGAGGGGGGGGACAAATAGCAATCAGCCCCAGCATTTT. Its translation: CASSLVGRGGTNSNQPQHF.

The V call is TRBV6-5, the J call TRBJ2-7, with 7 bases lining up with TRBD1. V trimming: 6 bases; J trimming: 2 bases; junction bases outside the gene matches: 7. CDR1 and CDR2 from the germline V gene are MNHEY and SVGAGI. The CDR3 sequence is 14 residues long. Here the CDR3 reads CASREMTGTYEQYF. As DNA, the CDR3 is TGTGCCAGCAGAGAGATGACAGGGACCTACGAGCAGTACTTC.